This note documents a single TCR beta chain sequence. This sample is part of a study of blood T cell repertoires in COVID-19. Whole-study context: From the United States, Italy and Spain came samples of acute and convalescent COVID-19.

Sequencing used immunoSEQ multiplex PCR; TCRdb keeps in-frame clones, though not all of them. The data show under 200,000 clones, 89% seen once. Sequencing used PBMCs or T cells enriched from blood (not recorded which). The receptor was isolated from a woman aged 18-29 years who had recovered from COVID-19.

CDR3 amino acids: CASTKGAGNGNEQFF. The CDR3, as DNA: TGTGCCAGCACCAAGGGCGCAGGGAACGGCAATGAGCAGTTCTTC. The chain couples TRBV6-8 to TRBJ2-1, with D possibly TRBD1 on 5 matching bases. V was trimmed by 7 bases and J by 6 bases, leaving 19 bases between them. The CDR3 runs to 15 residues. CDR1 and CDR2 from the germline V gene are MNHGY and SAAAGT.